This TCR beta chain was profiled in a study of early T cells in non-severe SARS-CoV-2 infection. Study at large: Chains stayed unpaired after sequencing of bulk RNA from unsorted whole blood.

Germline-derived CDR1 and CDR2 are MNHEY and SVGAGI. This CDR3 spans 15 amino acids. Trimming shortened V by 6 bases and J by 2 bases, and 11 bases separated the two germline ends. In its sample, this clonotype was seen many times. Its antigen is unidentified. TCRdb processed the 5' RACE reads anew with MiXCR; each CDR3 protein has one entry. The sample lists tens of thousands of distinct CDR3 sequences, roughly 6.1% occurring once. General study findings and limits: The VDJdb matching leaned toward anti-spike CD8 responses and overlooked private and CD4 specificities.

This TCR was recovered from an adult who was a healthcare worker with PCR-confirmed SARS-CoV-2 infection or an uninfected control (not recorded which). The V gene is TRBV6-5, the J gene TRBJ2-6; no clear D gene. This specimen consisted of whole blood, obtained at baseline. The CDR3 reads CASRKGRAGANVLTF. In nucleotides, the CDR3 is TGTGCCAGCAGGAAAGGAAGGGCTGGGGCCAACGTCCTGACTTTC.